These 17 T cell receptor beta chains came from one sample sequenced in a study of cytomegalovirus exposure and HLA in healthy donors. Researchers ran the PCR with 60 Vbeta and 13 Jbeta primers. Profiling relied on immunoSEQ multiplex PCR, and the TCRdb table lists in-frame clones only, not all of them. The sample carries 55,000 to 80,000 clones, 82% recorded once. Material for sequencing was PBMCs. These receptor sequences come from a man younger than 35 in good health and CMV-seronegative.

CDR3 in DNA: TGTGCCAGCTCTCCGGACACGCTAAGCACAGATACGCAGTATTTT. Translation: CASSPDTLSTDTQYF. The rearrangement joins TRBV18 to TRBJ2-3, with D possibly matching TRBD1 (5 bases). Germline CDR1 and CDR2: KGHSH and LQKENI. The ends were cut back, 6 bases at V and 0 bases at J, with 13 bases in the middle. The CDR3 consists of 15 residues.

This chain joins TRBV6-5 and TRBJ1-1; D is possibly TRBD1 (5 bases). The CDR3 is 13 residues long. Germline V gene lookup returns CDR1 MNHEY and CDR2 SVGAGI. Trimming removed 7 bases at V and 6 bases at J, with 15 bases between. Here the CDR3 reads CASTGTVFPEAFF. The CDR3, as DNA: TGTGCCAGCACGGGGACTGTGTTTCCTGAAGCTTTCTTT.

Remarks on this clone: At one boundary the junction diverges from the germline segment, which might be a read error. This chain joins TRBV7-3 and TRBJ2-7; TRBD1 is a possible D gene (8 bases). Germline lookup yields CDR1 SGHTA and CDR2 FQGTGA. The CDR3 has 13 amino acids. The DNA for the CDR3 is TGTGCCAGCAGCGCCCAAGCGGGGACAGGCCCGTTTTTC. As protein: CASSAQAGTGPFF.

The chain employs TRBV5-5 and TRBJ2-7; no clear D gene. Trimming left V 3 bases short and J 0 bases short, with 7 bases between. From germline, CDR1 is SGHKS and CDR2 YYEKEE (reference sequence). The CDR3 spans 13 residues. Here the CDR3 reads CASSSPGSYEQYF. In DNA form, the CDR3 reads TGTGCCAGCAGCTCCCCGGGCTCCTACGAGCAGTACTTC. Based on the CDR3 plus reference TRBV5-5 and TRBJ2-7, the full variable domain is DAGVTQSPTHLIKTRGQQVTLRCSPISGHKSVSWYQQVLGQGPQFIFQYYEKEERGRGNFPDRFSARQFPNYSSELNVNALLLGDSALYLCASSSPGSYEQYFGPGTRLTVT.

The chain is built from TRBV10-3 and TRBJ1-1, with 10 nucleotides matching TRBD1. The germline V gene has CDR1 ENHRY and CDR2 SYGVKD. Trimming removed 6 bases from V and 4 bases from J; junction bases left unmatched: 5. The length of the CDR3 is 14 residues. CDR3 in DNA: TGTGCCATCAGACTGACAGGGGGCATCACTGAAGCTTTCTTT. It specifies CAIRLTGGITEAFF.

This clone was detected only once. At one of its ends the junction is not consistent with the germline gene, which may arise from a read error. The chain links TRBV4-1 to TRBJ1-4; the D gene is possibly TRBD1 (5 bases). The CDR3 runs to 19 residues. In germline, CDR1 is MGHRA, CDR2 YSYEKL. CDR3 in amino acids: CASIQVVRTKRTTNEKLFF. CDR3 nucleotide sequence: TGCGCCAGCATCCAAGTCGTTCGGACAAAAAGGACAACTAATGAAAAACTGTTTTTT.

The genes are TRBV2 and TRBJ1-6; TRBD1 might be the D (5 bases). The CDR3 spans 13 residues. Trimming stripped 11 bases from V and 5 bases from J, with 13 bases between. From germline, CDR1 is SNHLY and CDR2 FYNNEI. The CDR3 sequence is CASKTENNSPLHF. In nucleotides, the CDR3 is TGTGCCTCCAAGACAGAAAATAATTCACCCCTCCACTTT. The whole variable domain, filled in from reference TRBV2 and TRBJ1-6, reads EPEVTQTPSHQVTQMGQEVILRCVPISNHLYFYWYRQILGQKVEFLVSFYNNEISEKSEIFDDQFSVERPDGSNFTLKIRSTKLEDSAMYFCASKTENNSPLHFGNGTRLTVT.

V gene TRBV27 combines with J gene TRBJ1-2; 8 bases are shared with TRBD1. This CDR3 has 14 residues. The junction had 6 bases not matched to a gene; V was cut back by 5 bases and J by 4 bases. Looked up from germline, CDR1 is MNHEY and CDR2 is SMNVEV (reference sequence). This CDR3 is CASSPTGEGYGYTF. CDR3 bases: TGTGCCAGCAGTCCGACAGGGGAGGGCTATGGCTACACCTTC.

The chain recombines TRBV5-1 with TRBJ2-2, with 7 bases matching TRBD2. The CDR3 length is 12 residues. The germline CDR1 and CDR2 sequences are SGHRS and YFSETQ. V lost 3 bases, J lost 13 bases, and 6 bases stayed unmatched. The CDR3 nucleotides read TGCGCCAGCAGCTCTAGCGGAGGGCCGCTGTTTTTT. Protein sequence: CASSSSGGPLFF. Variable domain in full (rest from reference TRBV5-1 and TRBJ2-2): KAGVTQTPRYLIKTRGQQVTLSCSPISGHRSVSWYQQTPGQGLQFLFEYFSETQRNKGNFPGRFSGRQFSNSRSEMNVSTLELGDSALYLCASSSSGGPLFFGEGSRLTVL.

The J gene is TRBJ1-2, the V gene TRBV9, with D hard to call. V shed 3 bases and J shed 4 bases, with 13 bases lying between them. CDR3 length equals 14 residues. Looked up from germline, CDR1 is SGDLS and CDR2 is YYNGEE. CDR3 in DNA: TGTGCCAGCAGCGGGGGAGTTTTTGGCTATGGCTACACCTTC. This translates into CASSGGVFGYGYTF.

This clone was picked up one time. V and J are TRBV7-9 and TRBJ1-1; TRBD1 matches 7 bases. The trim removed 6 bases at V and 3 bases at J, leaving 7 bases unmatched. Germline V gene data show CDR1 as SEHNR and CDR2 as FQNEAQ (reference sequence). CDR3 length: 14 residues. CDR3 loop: CASSPGQSYTEAFF. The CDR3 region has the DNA TGTGCCAGCAGTCCGGGACAGTCCTACACTGAAGCTTTCTTT.

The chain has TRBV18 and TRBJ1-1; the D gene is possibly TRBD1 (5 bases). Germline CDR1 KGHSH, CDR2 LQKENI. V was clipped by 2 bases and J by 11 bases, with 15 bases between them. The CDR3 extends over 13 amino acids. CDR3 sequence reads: CASSPTIRAEAFF. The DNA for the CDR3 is TGTGCCAGCTCACCAACGATCAGGGCGGAGGCTTTCTTT.

DNA of the CDR3: TGCGCCAGCAGCTTTGGGGGCTTCGAGCAGTACTTC. Translation gives CASSFGGFEQYF. The chain employs TRBV5-1 and TRBJ2-7, with D maybe TRBD1 (6 bases). Germline V gene lookup returns CDR1 SGHRS and CDR2 YFSETQ. The CDR3 runs 12 residues. V was cut by 2 bases and J by 6 bases, with 9 bases left in between.

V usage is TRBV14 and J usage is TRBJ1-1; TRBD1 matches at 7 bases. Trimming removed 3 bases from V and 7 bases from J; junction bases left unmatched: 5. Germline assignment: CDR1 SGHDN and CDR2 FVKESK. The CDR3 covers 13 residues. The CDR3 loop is CASSQRDSHEAFF. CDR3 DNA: TGTGCCAGCAGCCAGCGGGACAGTCATGAAGCTTTCTTT.

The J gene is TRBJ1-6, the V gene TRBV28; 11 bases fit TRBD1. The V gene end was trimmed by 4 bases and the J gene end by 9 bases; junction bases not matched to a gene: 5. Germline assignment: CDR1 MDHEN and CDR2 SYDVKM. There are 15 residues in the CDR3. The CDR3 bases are TGTGCCAGCAGTTCCAGGGACAGGGGGACTTCACCCCTCCACTTT. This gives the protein CASSSRDRGTSPLHF.

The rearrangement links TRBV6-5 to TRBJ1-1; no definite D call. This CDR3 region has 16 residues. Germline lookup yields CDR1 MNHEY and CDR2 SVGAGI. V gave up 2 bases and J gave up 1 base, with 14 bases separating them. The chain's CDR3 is CASSYIVFGQNTEAFF. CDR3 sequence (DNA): TGTGCCAGCAGTTACATTGTATTTGGGCAGAACACTGAAGCTTTCTTT.

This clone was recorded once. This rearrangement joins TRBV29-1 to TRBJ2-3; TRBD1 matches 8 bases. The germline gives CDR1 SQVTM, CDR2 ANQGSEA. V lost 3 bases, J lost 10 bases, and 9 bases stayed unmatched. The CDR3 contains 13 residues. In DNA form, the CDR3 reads TGCAGCGTTGACGGACAGGGAGGCTACGCGCAGTATTTT. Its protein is CSVDGQGGYAQYF.